This paragraph covers one T cell receptor beta chain sequence. Its target is unknown. This sample is part of a study of shared clonotypes between healthy human individuals. General study results and limits: In having few donors, the study represented limited genetic and exposure-history diversity. Tissues were not sampled, only blood, and their repertoires likely differ.

All the donors were Caucasian adults who lived in Nashville, Tennessee. The protocol was immunoSEQ multiplex PCR, while the TCRdb copy is restricted to in-frame clones and leaves out a portion. The table has 450,000 to 550,000 clones, about four fifths seen once. The receptor was derived from a woman aged 35 to 49 in good health. Some clones in this sample may be carry-over from other donors' samples. The sample comprised PBMCs.

The CDR3 loop reads CASSLSVGEKLFF. The CDR3 DNA follows: TGCGCCAGCAGCTTGAGTGTAGGGGAAAAACTGTTTTTT. V usage is TRBV5-1 and J usage is TRBJ1-4, with unresolved D. The V and J ends lost 1 base and 8 bases respectively, with 9 bases between them. The germline V gene has CDR1 SGHRS and CDR2 YFSETQ. The CDR3 is 13 residues long.